Listed below are T cell receptor beta chains from one sample, sequenced in a study of vaccination and CD4 T cells after COVID-19. TCRdb reprocessed the PCR reads via MiXCR and lists one record per CDR3 protein. The repertoire holds fewer than 9,500 distinct CDR3 sequences, with 30% to 35% as singletons. Which antigens these TCRs recognize remains unknown. Input material: CD4+ T cells from blood, cultured in vitro. These receptor sequences come from a human donor in good health. Both conserved end residues are part of each CDR3. A D gene is named only where the DNA matches it firmly. Rows give clone size only sometimes, using once, few, many, or a class for an expanded clone.

CDR3 length: 16
J gene: TRBJ2-3
clone size: -
D gene: -
V gene: TRBV6-5
CDR3 DNA: TGTGCCAGCAGTTCTCGCGGCTTCGCAGACGGAGATACGCAGTATTTT
CDR3 protein: CASSSRGFADGDTQYF

CDR3 length: 16
J gene: TRBJ2-3
clone size: -
D gene: -
V gene: TRBV7-2
CDR3 DNA: TGTGCCAGCAGCTTAGTCCTAGGGGGGGTCACAGATACGCAGTATTTT
CDR3 protein: CASSLVLGGVTDTQYF

CDR3 length: 14
J gene: TRBJ1-2
clone size: medium-sized
D gene: -
V gene: TRBV2
CDR3 DNA: TGTGCCAGCAGTGAGACGGGTACTAACTATGGCTACACCTTC
CDR3 protein: CASSETGTNYGYTF

CDR3 length: 12
J gene: TRBJ2-7
clone size: -
D gene: -
V gene: TRBV6-2/TRBV6-3
CDR3 DNA: TGTGCCAGCAGTTATAAGAGGGCCGAGCAGTACTTC
CDR3 protein: CASSYKRAEQYF

CDR3 length: 16
J gene: TRBJ2-3
clone size: -
D gene: TRBD2
V gene: TRBV6-2/TRBV6-3
CDR3 DNA: TGTGCCAGCAGTGGCCCGGGACTAGCGGGGCGGAATACGCAGTATTTT
CDR3 protein: CASSGPGLAGRNTQYF

CDR3 length: 16
J gene: TRBJ1-2
clone size: -
D gene: TRBD1
V gene: TRBV6-2/TRBV6-3
CDR3 DNA: TGTGCCAGCAGTCCACGTCCGGGACAGGGAATGGATGGCTACACCTTC
CDR3 protein: CASSPRPGQGMDGYTF

CDR3 length: 15
J gene: TRBJ2-7
clone size: few
D gene: TRBD2
V gene: TRBV20-1
CDR3 DNA: TGCAGTGCTAGATTTAGCGGGAACCTCTTATACGAGCAGTACTTC
CDR3 protein: CSARFSGNLLYEQYF

CDR3 length: 15
J gene: TRBJ2-2
clone size: few
D gene: -
V gene: TRBV7-9
CDR3 DNA: TGTGCCAGCAGCCCGGCAGTTGGCGACACCGGGGAGCTGTTTTTT
CDR3 protein: CASSPAVGDTGELFF

CDR3 length: 11
J gene: TRBJ1-3
clone size: -
D gene: -
V gene: TRBV20-1
CDR3 DNA: TGCAGTGCCCCAGTAGGAAACACCATATATTTT
CDR3 protein: CSAPVGNTIYF

CDR3 length: 14
J gene: TRBJ1-3
clone size: -
D gene: -
V gene: TRBV10-3
CDR3 DNA: TGTGCCATCAGTGAGGAGAGGGGCATGAACACCATATATTTT
CDR3 protein: CAISEERGMNTIYF

CDR3 length: 14
J gene: TRBJ2-7
clone size: -
D gene: -
V gene: TRBV7-8
CDR3 DNA: TGTGCCAGCAGCTTAGAGGTCGGGCTACACGAGCAGTACTTC
CDR3 protein: CASSLEVGLHEQYF

CDR3 length: 16
J gene: TRBJ1-2
clone size: -
D gene: -
V gene: TRBV5-4
CDR3 DNA: TGTGCCAGCAGCTTGTCTGCAGGGGCCCTAAACTATGGCTACGCCTTC
CDR3 protein: CASSLSAGALNYGYAF

CDR3 length: 15
J gene: TRBJ1-4
clone size: -
D gene: -
V gene: TRBV20-1
CDR3 DNA: TGCAGTGCTAGGGGAGGGGTAAGCGCCCCGGAAAAACTGTTTTTT
CDR3 protein: CSARGGVSAPEKLFF

CDR3 length: 19
J gene: TRBJ2-3
clone size: -
D gene: TRBD2
V gene: TRBV27
CDR3 DNA: TGTGCCAGCAGTTTATTAGGCCTAGCGGGGGGAGCCCCTACAGATACGCAGTATTTT
CDR3 protein: CASSLLGLAGGAPTDTQYF

CDR3 length: 13
J gene: TRBJ1-2
clone size: -
D gene: TRBD1
V gene: TRBV28
CDR3 DNA: TGTGCCAGCTCGTTACAGGGGTTCGGAGGCTACACCTTC
CDR3 protein: CASSLQGFGGYTF

CDR3 length: 15
J gene: TRBJ2-5
clone size: -
D gene: -
V gene: TRBV5-1
CDR3 DNA: TGCGCCAGCAGCTTGGGAACCCAACTTCAAGAGACCCAGTACTTC
CDR3 protein: CASSLGTQLQETQYF

CDR3 length: 14
J gene: TRBJ2-2
clone size: -
D gene: -
V gene: TRBV2
CDR3 DNA: TGTGCCAGCAGTGAGTTCCAGGGCCACGGGGAGCTGTTTTTT
CDR3 protein: CASSEFQGHGELFF

CDR3 length: 15
J gene: TRBJ1-2
clone size: -
D gene: -
V gene: TRBV11-2
CDR3 DNA: TGTGCCAGCAGCTCTTCCAGGACAAGTCTATATGGCTACACCTTC
CDR3 protein: CASSSSRTSLYGYTF

CDR3 length: 16
J gene: TRBJ2-1
clone size: -
D gene: -
V gene: TRBV7-2
CDR3 DNA: TGTGCCAGCAGCTCGGGACTTTCTCCCTCCTACAATGAGCAGTTCTTC
CDR3 protein: CASSSGLSPSYNEQFF

CDR3 length: 15
J gene: TRBJ2-1
clone size: -
D gene: TRBD2
V gene: TRBV20-1
CDR3 DNA: TGCAGTGCCCTAGCGGTGATTTGGGACTACAATGAGCAGTTCTTC
CDR3 protein: CSALAVIWDYNEQFF